The 18 T cell receptor beta chains reported below all come from one sample, sequenced in a study of control samples from healthy donors and cancer patients. TCRdb keeps only in-frame clones here, not all; method: immunoSEQ multiplex PCR. Of about 160,000 clones listed, over 85% are singletons. Sequenced sample: blood. These receptors all come from a woman aged 55-75 years in good health.

The chain uses TRBV18 and TRBJ2-2; D is perhaps TRBD2 (5 bases). The CDR3 length is 13 residues. Germline CDR1 reads KGHSH; CDR2 reads LQKENI. V gave up 2 bases and J gave up 5 bases, with 6 bases separating them. In DNA form, the CDR3 reads TGTGCCAGCTCACCAAGGGAGACCGGGGAGCTGTTTTTT. Translating gives CASSPRETGELFF.

The chain recombines TRBV6-1 with TRBJ2-1, with a possible D match to TRBD2 (5 bases). V lost 1 base and J lost 0, with 13 bases in between. CDR3 size: 17 residues. The germline CDR1 and CDR2 sequences are MNHNS and SASEGT. CDR3 in amino acids: CASSEGLRAISYNEQFF. In DNA form, the CDR3 reads TGTGCCAGCAGTGAAGGGTTGCGGGCTATCTCCTACAATGAGCAGTTCTTC.

V and J are TRBV30 and TRBJ1-6; D is perhaps TRBD1 (6 bases). Germline values: CDR1 GTSNPN, CDR2 SVGIG (reference sequence). The CDR3 has 13 amino acids. Trimming left V 5 bases short and J 7 bases short, with 12 bases between. CDR3 bases: TGTGCCTGGGGGGACACCCGAAATTCACCCCTCCACTTT. This codes for CAWGDTRNSPLHF.

V gene TRBV11-2 combines with J gene TRBJ2-5; D is tentatively TRBD1 or TRBD2 (5 bases each). CDR3 length: 15 residues. CDR1 and CDR2 (germline): SGHAT, FQNNGV. The V and J ends lost 4 bases and 4 bases respectively, with 16 bases between them. This chain's CDR3 is CASSSSWGYGETQYF. CDR3 bases: TGTGCCAGCAGCTCAAGCTGGGGGTATGGAGAGACCCAGTACTTC.

The rearrangement joins TRBV5-1 to TRBJ1-1; D gene uncertain. V was cut by 4 bases and J by 6 bases, with 13 bases left in between. The germline V gene encodes CDR1 SGHRS and CDR2 YFSETQ. The CDR3 has 13 residues. CDR3 sequence: CASSPEGFSEAFF. For the CDR3, the DNA is TGCGCCAGCAGCCCGGAAGGGTTCTCTGAAGCTTTCTTT.

This sequence joins TRBV13 and TRBJ2-2; the match to TRBD1 covers 10 bases. This CDR3 is built from 14 residues. Germline CDR1 reads PRHDT; CDR2 reads FYEKMQ (reference sequence). J lost 4 bases, V lost 7 bases, and 3 bases had no gene match. The CDR3 DNA reads TGTGCCAGCACGGGACAGGGGAGCACCGGGGAGCTGTTTTTT. Protein product: CASTGQGSTGELFF.

This clone was seen once. The chain combines TRBV6-5 with TRBJ1-2, with D maybe TRBD1 (6 bases). Trimming left V 6 bases short and J 10 bases short, with 15 bases between. Looked up from germline, CDR1 is MNHEY and CDR2 is SVGAGI. This CDR3 comprises 12 residues. The CDR3 coding sequence is TGTGCCAGCAGGACGGACAGTAATGACTACACCTTC. Translated: CASRTDSNDYTF.

The chain couples TRBV20-1 to TRBJ1-1; D is uncertain. V lost 2 bases and J lost 3, with 4 bases in between. Germline CDR1 DFQATT, CDR2 SNEGSKA (reference sequence). The CDR3 has 11 amino acids. CDR3 residues: CSARSDTEAFF. The CDR3 bases are TGCAGTGCTAGATCCGACACTGAAGCTTTCTTT.

The J gene is TRBJ2-3, the V gene TRBV9; perhaps TRBD1 as D (5 bases). The germline V gene encodes CDR1 SGDLS and CDR2 YYNGEE. With 0 bases removed from V and 1 base from J, the gap between germline ends came to 9 bases. The CDR3 has 15 residues. CDR3 sequence reads: CASSVGGSRTDTQYF. The CDR3 coding sequence is TGTGCCAGCAGCGTAGGGGGCTCTCGCACAGATACGCAGTATTTT.

The V and J genes are TRBV10-3 and TRBJ1-1, with 7 nucleotides matching TRBD1. The J segment lost 4 bases and the V segment lost 3 bases, leaving 2 bases of the junction unmatched. This CDR3 spans 13 amino acids. Looked up from germline, CDR1 is ENHRY and CDR2 is SYGVKD. The CDR3 region is CAISERGRTEAFF. The CDR3 region has the DNA TGTGCCATCAGTGAAAGGGGGCGCACTGAAGCTTTCTTT.

The chain links TRBV7-9 to TRBJ2-3; 8 nucleotides align to TRBD1. The V gene end was trimmed by 5 bases and the J gene end by 0 bases; junction bases not matched to a gene: 4. The CDR3 has 15 residues. Germline loops: CDR1 SEHNR, CDR2 FQNEAQ (reference sequence). CDR3 in DNA: TGTGCCAGCAGCCCAGGGGACAGGAGCACAGATACGCAGTATTTT. Its protein is CASSPGDRSTDTQYF.

V is TRBV10-3 and J is TRBJ2-1, with D unresolved. CDR1 is ENHRY, CDR2 SYGVKD, per germline. Trimming stripped 0 bases from V and 9 bases from J, with 6 bases between. The CDR3 runs to 12 residues. CDR3 DNA sequence: TGTGCCATCAGTGAGTCTTTTCTTGAGCAGTTCTTC. Encoded protein: CAISESFLEQFF.

This chain connects TRBV9 to TRBJ2-5, with TRBD1 matching over 9 bases. This CDR3 is built from 18 residues. The V gene's germline CDR1 is SGDLS and CDR2 YYNGEE. Trimming removed 0 bases from V and 2 bases from J; junction bases left unmatched: 11. CDR3 bases: TGTGCCAGCAGCGTAGAAGGTGGGACAGGGTTACAGCAAGAGACCCAGTACTTC. It codes for CASSVEGGTGLQQETQYF. Using reference TRBV9 and TRBJ2-5 for the parts outside the CDR3, the full variable domain is DSGVTQTPKHLITATGQRVTLRCSPRSGDLSVYWYQQSLDQGLQFLIQYYNGEERAKGNILERFSAQQFPDLHSELNLSSLELGDSALYFCASSVEGGTGLQQETQYFGPGTRLLVL.

V usage is TRBV7-2 and J usage is TRBJ2-1; the match to TRBD2 covers 7 bases. The junction had 9 bases not matched to a gene; V was cut back by 5 bases and J by 5 bases. Germline V CDR1 and CDR2: SGHTA, FQGNSA. The CDR3 loop spans 15 amino acids. The CDR3 is CASSPGGNRHNEQFF. The CDR3 DNA is TGTGCCAGCAGCCCCGGGGGGAACAGGCACAATGAGCAGTTCTTC.

This chain uses TRBV7-9 with TRBJ1-1; maybe TRBD1 (6 bases). From germline, CDR1 is SEHNR and CDR2 FQNEAQ (reference sequence). The CDR3 spans 14 residues. The germline V and J ends were trimmed by 5 bases and 5 bases, with 15 bases remaining between them. The CDR3 is CASSNRVVTTEAFF. The CDR3 region has the DNA TGTGCCAGCAGCAACAGGGTAGTCACGACTGAAGCTTTCTTT.

The chain employs TRBV3-1 (or the pseudogene TRBV3-2) and TRBJ2-3, with TRBD2 identical over 9 bases. Germline CDR1 LGHDT, CDR2 YNNKEL (reference sequence). Trimming at V came to 4 bases and at J to 8 bases, leaving 10 bases not matched to a gene. CDR3 length: 15 residues. This CDR3 reads CASSPLAGDGTTQYF. CDR3 coding DNA: TGTGCCAGCAGCCCTTTAGCGGGGGATGGGACTACGCAGTATTTT.

This sequence joins TRBV28 and TRBJ2-3; D is undetermined. Trimming shortened V by 8 bases and J by 2 bases, and 5 bases separated the two germline ends. This CDR3 is 11 amino acids long. Germline CDR1 and CDR2: MDHEN and SYDVKM. The CDR3 region is CASAHTDTQYF. For the CDR3, the DNA is TGTGCCAGCGCCCACACAGATACGCAGTATTTT.

This clone was observed a single time. The chain joins TRBV3-1 (or the pseudogene TRBV3-2) to TRBJ1-6; 10 bases line up with TRBD1. J lost 10 bases, V lost 3 bases, and 6 bases had no gene match. This CDR3 comprises 15 residues. CDR1 is LGHDT and CDR2 is YNNKEL in the germline V gene (reference sequence). The CDR3 reads CASSQIGTGDSPLHF. CDR3 bases: TGTGCCAGCAGCCAGATTGGGACAGGGGACTCACCCCTCCACTTT.